A selection of T cell receptor beta chains follows, all from one sample in a study of cytomegalovirus exposure and HLA in healthy donors. Here immunoSEQ multiplex PCR was the method, and the copy in TCRdb shows in-frame clones only, minus some. The table records under 200,000 clones, roughly 85% of them present only once. The specimen was PBMCs. Receptor source: a woman aged 45-60 years in good health and CMV-seronegative. The CDR3 runs from the conserved cysteine through the conserved F or W. Fields, in order: J gene, clone size, V gene, D gene, CDR3 DNA, CDR3 protein. A D gene is named only where the DNA matches it firmly. Where a row states a size, it is once, few, many or the class of an expanded clone; other rows omit it.

TRBJ2-1	.	TRBV7-9	.	TGTGCCAGCACCGTGCGGGGGCTGGACAATGAGCAGTTCTTC	CASTVRGLDNEQFF
TRBJ2-3	.	TRBV6-1	TRBD2	TGTGCCAGCAGTGAAGTGTTACTAGCGGGAGGGACCACTAGCACAGATACGCAGTATTTT	CASSEVLLAGGTTSTDTQYF
TRBJ2-1	.	TRBV7-2	.	TGTGCCAGCAGCTCAAAGACAGGCCTCAATGAGCAGTTCTTC	CASSSKTGLNEQFF
TRBJ2-7	.	TRBV15	.	TGTGCCACCAGCAGAGATCTTTCGGGAGCCGCATACGAGCAGTACTTC	CATSRDLSGAAYEQYF
TRBJ2-5	.	TRBV4-3	.	TGCGCCAGCAGTGTGGGCGTCCTAGAGACCCAGTACTTC	CASSVGVLETQYF
TRBJ2-1	.	TRBV14	.	TGTGCCAGCAGCCAAGATGGCAGGGTCCCCTACAATGAGCAGTTCTTC	CASSQDGRVPYNEQFF
TRBJ1-2	.	TRBV27	.	TGTGCCAGCAGTACGAGGGCCCCAGCCGCTTACTATGGCTACACCTTC	CASSTRAPAAYYGYTF
TRBJ2-2	.	TRBV2	TRBD2	TGTGCCAGCTCCGAGGGAGGGTGGGACACCGGGGAGCTGTTTTTT	CASSEGGWDTGELFF
TRBJ1-5	.	TRBV7-9	.	TGTGCCAGCAGCTTAGAGGGCGGGAATCAGCCCCAGCATTTT	CASSLEGGNQPQHF
TRBJ2-6	.	TRBV9	TRBD1	TGTGCCAGCAGCGCCTCCTGGGCAGGGGGCTCTGGGGCCAACGTCCTGACTTTC	CASSASWAGGSGANVLTF
TRBJ2-3	.	TRBV6-4	TRBD2	TGTGCCAGCAGTGACTCAGGACTAGCTACGCAGTATTTT	CASSDSGLATQYF
TRBJ2-4	.	TRBV7-9	.	TGTGCCAGCAGCTTGGCAGGGGCCAAAAACATTCAGTACTTC	CASSLAGAKNIQYF
TRBJ1-6	.	TRBV28	TRBD1	TGTGCCAGCAGTTTAAGGGACAGGCCGTTCGGTTCACCCCTCCACTTT	CASSLRDRPFGSPLHF
TRBJ2-1	.	TRBV6-1	.	TGTGCCAGCAGGGCGGCCCTGAGCGGATACAATGAGCAGTTCTTC	CASRAALSGYNEQFF
TRBJ2-5	.	TRBV5-1	TRBD2	TGCGCCAGCAGCCCGGGACTAGCGGGATTGACCCAGTACTTC	CASSPGLAGLTQYF
TRBJ1-1	.	TRBV10-3	.	TGTGCCACCGGGAGTTGGCTCATGAACACTGAAGCTTTCTTT	CATGSWLMNTEAFF
TRBJ2-3	.	TRBV5-1	.	TGCGCCAGCAGCTTGGGGCAAAGCACAGATACGCAGTATTTT	CASSLGQSTDTQYF
TRBJ2-1	few	TRBV7-9	TRBD1	TGTGCCAGCAGCCACCTCGGGACAGAGTACAATGAGCAGTTCTTC	CASSHLGTEYNEQFF
TRBJ1-5	.	TRBV19	TRBD1	TGTGCCAGTAGTGGATTCGGGACAGGGGATCAGCCCCAGCATTTT	CASSGFGTGDQPQHF
TRBJ2-7	few	TRBV28	.	TGTGCCAGCAGTCAACCCGCGGGACAGTTCTACGAGCAGTACTTC	CASSQPAGQFYEQYF
TRBJ1-1	.	TRBV7-8	TRBD1	TGTGCCAGCAGCTTAGGGGGCAGGGGGTATACTGAAGCTTTCTTT	CASSLGGRGYTEAFF
TRBJ1-1	.	TRBV6-5	TRBD1	TGTGCCAGCAGTTGGACAGGGGGTTCGAACACTGAAGCTTTCTTT	CASSWTGGSNTEAFF
TRBJ2-7	.	TRBV18	TRBD1	TGTGCCAGCTCACCACCGGCCAGGGGGCGAGAGCAGTACTTC	CASSPPARGREQYF
TRBJ1-1	.	TRBV28	.	TGTGCCAGCAGTTTAGGGGGGTCACAGTTCACTGAAGCTTTCTTT	CASSLGGSQFTEAFF
TRBJ1-2	.	TRBV28	TRBD1	TGTGCCAGCACCCTCGCGGGACAGGGCCCCTTTTATGGCTACACCTTC	CASTLAGQGPFYGYTF